One and the same sample provided the 22 T cell receptor beta chains below, sequenced in a study of cytomegalovirus exposure and HLA in healthy donors. 60 Vbeta and 13 Jbeta primers were used in PCR. Profiled with immunoSEQ multiplex PCR; TCRdb holds only in-frame clones, not every one. This table holds some 79,000 clones, around 78% found once. Sequenced sample: PBMCs. The receptors here all came from a male donor in good health and CMV-seropositive.

The chain has TRBV9 and TRBJ2-3, with unresolved D. Deletions cut 0 bases from V and 6 bases from J, with 8 bases between. Germline V gene sequence: CDR1 SGDLS, CDR2 YYNGEE. This CDR3 is 13 amino acids long. The CDR3 protein is CASSVESRDTQYF. The CDR3 bases are TGTGCCAGCAGCGTAGAGTCCCGGGATACGCAGTATTTT.

The chain couples TRBV27 to TRBJ2-3; D may be TRBD2 (6 bases). Germline V gives CDR1 MNHEY, CDR2 SMNVEV (reference sequence). This CDR3 is 16 amino acids long. V was pared by 8 bases and J by 6 bases, with 24 bases between. The CDR3 DNA sequence: TGTGCCAGCTCCTGGGGCGGGGAAATTAGTTCGGATACGCAGTATTTT. It translates to CASSWGGEISSDTQYF.

The CDR3 spells CASSELALNTGELFF. DNA for the CDR3: TGCGCCAGCAGCGAACTAGCGCTGAACACCGGGGAGCTGTTTTTT. The chain carries TRBV5-1 and TRBJ2-2, with 7 positions matching TRBD2. The germline gives CDR1 SGHRS, CDR2 YFSETQ. This CDR3 is 15 amino acids long. J lost 1 base, V lost 4 bases, and 4 bases had no gene match. Full variable domain (rest looked up from reference TRBV5-1 and TRBJ2-2): KAGVTQTPRYLIKTRGQQVTLSCSPISGHRSVSWYQQTPGQGLQFLFEYFSETQRNKGNFPGRFSGRQFSNSRSEMNVSTLELGDSALYLCASSELALNTGELFFGEGSRLTVL.

The J gene is TRBJ1-1, the V gene TRBV7-9; D not certain. V was clipped by 5 bases and J by 3 bases, with 13 bases between them. Germline assignment: CDR1 SEHNR and CDR2 FQNEAQ (reference sequence). The CDR3 is made up of 14 amino acids. CDR3 in amino acids: CASSRPRGYTEAFF. CDR3 bases: TGTGCCAGCAGCCGCCCACGGGGATACACTGAAGCTTTCTTT.

The count of this clone is one. This rearrangement joins TRBV4-2 to TRBJ2-5; tentatively, D is TRBD2 (5 bases). CDR3 length: 15 amino acids. V shed 0 bases and J shed 7 bases, with 15 bases lying between them. The germline gives CDR1 LGHNA, CDR2 YNFKEQ. This chain's CDR3 is CASSQEVLDRGTQYF. The CDR3, as DNA: TGTGCCAGCAGCCAAGAGGTTCTTGATCGGGGGACCCAGTACTTC.

The rearrangement links TRBV27 to TRBJ2-3, with D unclear. The CDR3 is made up of 13 amino acids. In germline, CDR1 is MNHEY, CDR2 SMNVEV (reference sequence). Trimming removed 3 bases from V and 2 bases from J, with 6 bases in between. DNA for the CDR3: TGTGCCAGCAGTTTTACTAACACAGATACGCAGTATTTT. This translates into CASSFTNTDTQYF.

The genes are TRBV2 and TRBJ1-4; D might be TRBD1 (5 bases). V was cut by 2 bases and J by 8 bases, with 18 bases left in between. This CDR3 has 16 residues. Germline loops: CDR1 SNHLY, CDR2 FYNNEI. The CDR3 region is CASSESAWGRGEKLFF. CDR3 nucleotide sequence: TGTGCCAGCAGTGAAAGCGCTTGGGGACGGGGGGAAAAACTGTTTTTT.

The chain is built from TRBV15 and TRBJ2-1; 13 bases align to TRBD2. The CDR3 spans 16 residues. V was pared by 1 base and J by 8 bases, with 5 bases of the junction left unmatched. Germline CDR1 reads LNHNV; CDR2 reads YYDKDF (reference sequence). The CDR3 here is CATSRGTSGSPYEQFF. The DNA of the CDR3 is TGTGCCACCAGCAGAGGGACTAGCGGGAGTCCCTATGAGCAGTTCTTC.

The rearrangement joins TRBV6-4 to TRBJ2-2, with 10 bases that match TRBD2. The CDR3 covers 15 residues. V dropped 5 bases and J dropped 2; count of bases not matched to a gene: 2. Germline CDR1 and CDR2: MRHNA and SNTAGT. The CDR3 protein is CASSRTSGNTGELFF. CDR3 bases: TGTGCCAGCAGTCGGACTAGCGGAAACACCGGGGAGCTGTTTTTT.

In its sample, this clone was seen once. CDR3 sequence (DNA): TGTGCCAGCTCACCAGGGGCAGAGAATGAAAAACTGTTTTTT. Protein product: CASSPGAENEKLFF. J is TRBJ1-4 and V is TRBV18; maybe TRBD1 (5 bases). CDR3 length equals 14 residues. V was shortened by 2 bases and J by 5 bases, with 9 bases between the two germline ends. The germline CDR1 and CDR2 sequences are KGHSH and LQKENI.

There are a few counts of this clone. CDR3 amino acids: CATSRDGRGPRGNTIYF. In nucleotides, the CDR3 is TGTGCCACCAGCAGAGATGGGCGGGGGCCACGTGGAAACACCATATATTTT. The V and J genes are TRBV15 and TRBJ1-3, with a tentative D call TRBD1 (6 bases). Trimming left V 0 bases short and J 3 bases short, with 15 bases between. Germline loops: CDR1 LNHNV, CDR2 YYDKDF (reference sequence). The CDR3 contains 17 residues. The full variable domain, with the rest looked up from reference TRBV15 and TRBJ1-3, is DAMVIQNPRYQVTQFGKPVTLSCSQTLNHNVMYWYQQKSSQAPKLLFHYYDKDFNNEADTPDNFQSRRPNTSFCFLDIRSPGLGDTAMYLCATSRDGRGPRGNTIYFGEGSWLTVV.

This clone was found a few times. J is TRBJ2-7 and V is TRBV14; 8 bases are shared with TRBD1. CDR3 length: 14 residues. Germline V gives CDR1 SGHDN, CDR2 FVKESK. V trimming: 4 bases; J trimming: 5 bases; junction bases outside the gene matches: 7. CDR3 DNA sequence: TGTGCCAGCAGCCCTCGGACAGGGCTGGACGAGCAGTACTTC. Protein: CASSPRTGLDEQYF.

In its sample, this clone was seen a few times. This chain uses TRBV7-2 with TRBJ2-2; weak D call: TRBD2 (5 bases). Germline CDR1 SGHTA, CDR2 FQGNSA. The CDR3 runs to 15 residues. Trimming took 5 bases from V and 5 from J, leaving 15 bases between them. The CDR3 protein is CASSPETSGTGELFF. Here the CDR3 DNA reads TGTGCCAGCAGCCCAGAGACTTCGGGGACCGGGGAGCTGTTTTTT.

The rearrangement uses TRBV29-1 and TRBJ1-5, with a tentative D call TRBD1 (6 bases). V lost 4 bases to trimming and J lost 0 bases, with 19 bases between them. The CDR3 covers 17 residues. Germline V gives CDR1 SQVTM, CDR2 ANQGSEA. CDR3 protein: CSVVLETGVYSNQPQHF. The CDR3 nucleotides read TGCAGCGTTGTTCTGGAGACAGGAGTTTATAGCAATCAGCCCCAGCATTTT.

This rearrangement joins TRBV29-1 to TRBJ2-3; D ambiguous. CDR3 length: 11 residues. V shed 4 bases and J shed 3 bases, with 5 bases lying between them. Germline values: CDR1 SQVTM, CDR2 ANQGSEA. The CDR3 region has the DNA TGCAGCGTTGCGAGGACAGATACGCAGTATTTT. Translating it yields CSVARTDTQYF.

This clone was seen a single time. The chain combines TRBV7-9 with TRBJ1-4, with 11 bases fitting TRBD1. Unmatched junction bases numbered 12, after V lost 2 bases and J lost 10 bases. CDR3 length: 17 residues. Germline V CDR1 and CDR2: SEHNR, FQNEAQ (reference sequence). The CDR3 DNA sequence: TGTGCCAGCAGCTTACGGGGGACAGGGGGAGCTGAAGGAAAACTGTTTTTT. Protein sequence: CASSLRGTGGAEGKLFF.

The V call is TRBV10-3, the J call TRBJ1-2; possibly TRBD1 for D (6 bases). CDR3 size: 15 residues. With 10 bases removed from V and 1 base from J, the gap between germline ends came to 19 bases. Germline lookup yields CDR1 ENHRY and CDR2 SYGVKD. CDR3 nucleotide sequence: TGTGCCACCACACACTTAGAACAGGGTAACTATGGCTACACCTTC. It codes for CATTHLEQGNYGYTF.

The V gene is TRBV11-3, the J gene TRBJ2-5; D may be TRBD2 (6 bases). The better agreement between TRBJ2-7 and the DNA end casts doubt on the J call. The germline gives CDR1 SGHNT, CDR2 YENEEA. The CDR3 consists of 12 residues. The CDR3 here is CASSFGGGEQYF. CDR3 sequence (DNA): TGTGCCAGCAGCTTCGGGGGTGGCGAGCAGTACTTC.

V usage is TRBV18 and J usage is TRBJ2-1; 7 nucleotides agree with TRBD2. CDR3 length: 16 residues. The V gene end was trimmed by 6 bases and the J gene end by 2 bases; junction bases not matched to a gene: 10. The germline V gene encodes CDR1 KGHSH and CDR2 LQKENI. CDR3 residues: CASSPLTAGTYNEQFF. The CDR3 region has the DNA TGTGCCAGCTCTCCGTTAACAGCGGGAACCTACAATGAGCAGTTCTTC.

This clone was counted a few times. The DNA for the CDR3 is TGTGCCAGCTCACCCGAACGAGGTAACACCGGGGAGCTGTTTTTT. Translation gives CASSPERGNTGELFF. The genes are TRBV18 and TRBJ2-2; no clear D gene. V lost 3 bases and J lost 2, with 10 bases in between. The V gene's germline CDR1 is KGHSH and CDR2 LQKENI. The CDR3 sequence is 15 residues long.

V is TRBV30 and J is TRBJ2-1; D might be TRBD2 (6 bases). CDR3 size: 12 residues. V lost 5 bases to trimming and J lost 3 bases, with 8 bases between them. Germline lookup yields CDR1 GTSNPN and CDR2 SVGIG (reference sequence). CDR3 sequence: CAWLGLYNEQFF. In DNA, the CDR3 is TGTGCCTGGCTGGGACTCTACAATGAGCAGTTCTTC. Variable domain in full (rest from reference TRBV30 and TRBJ2-1): SQTIHQWPATLVQPVGSPLSLECTVEGTSNPNLYWYRQAAGRGLQLLFYSVGIGQISSEVPQNLSASRPQDRQFILSSKKLLLSDSGFYLCAWLGLYNEQFFGPGTRLTVL.

This clone was observed a handful of times. The chain recombines TRBV12-1 with TRBJ2-7; the listed D gene, TRBD2, was not tested against the DNA. TRBV12-1 is given as a pseudogene. CDR3 length: 17 residues. The CDR3 region is CASFPRLAGGTVDEQYF. CDR3 coding DNA: TGTGCCAGCTTCCCGCGACTAGCGGGAGGAACCGTTGACGAGCAGTACTTC.